The 22 T cell receptor beta chains reported below all come from one sample, sequenced in a study of blood T cell repertoires in COVID-19. Sequencing was performed with immunoSEQ multiplex PCR; in TCRdb, only in-frame clones are kept and a portion is missing. The sample holds around 60,000 clones; 73% are singletons and the top ten take roughly 18%. The sequenced material came from peripheral blood. These receptors were obtained from a woman in her forties or fifties with active or convalescent COVID-19.

The J gene is TRBJ2-1, the V gene TRBV5-1; tentatively, D is TRBD1 (6 bases). V dropped 0 bases and J dropped 8 bases, with 15 bases sitting between them. CDR1 SGHRS and CDR2 YFSETQ come from the germline V gene. The CDR3 runs 15 residues. The CDR3 reads CASSLEQGRVHEQFF. The CDR3 DNA sequence: TGCGCCAGCAGCTTGGAACAGGGTAGAGTCCATGAGCAGTTCTTC.

In its sample, this clone was seen a few times. The chain carries TRBV7-2 and TRBJ2-2, with 8 bases matching TRBD2. Germline V gene data show CDR1 as SGHTA and CDR2 as FQGNSA. V was clipped by 1 base and J by 6 bases; unmatched bases: 4. The CDR3 is made up of 15 amino acids. CDR3 bases: TGTGCCAGCAGCTTAGGGACTAGCCCCCCCGGGGAGCTGTTTTTT. Protein: CASSLGTSPPGELFF.

The V gene is TRBV5-1, the J gene TRBJ1-3; no reliable D call. The germline gives CDR1 SGHRS, CDR2 YFSETQ. V was clipped by 0 bases and J by 6 bases, with 7 bases between them. The CDR3 length is 13 residues. CDR3 loop: CASSLGGENTIYF. The CDR3 DNA follows: TGCGCCAGCAGCTTGGGGGGAGAAAACACCATATATTTT.

The chain recombines TRBV4-1 with TRBJ2-7; D call uncertain. This CDR3 spans 14 amino acids. V was clipped by 6 bases and J by 2 bases, with 14 bases between them. From germline, CDR1 is MGHRA and CDR2 YSYEKL. CDR3 amino acids: CASSFWLAAYEQYF. In DNA, the CDR3 is TGCGCCAGCAGTTTTTGGTTGGCAGCCTACGAGCAGTACTTC.

The gene calls are TRBV3-1 (or the pseudogene TRBV3-2) and TRBJ1-2, with 10 bases that match TRBD1. The CDR3 sequence is 17 residues long. Germline CDR1 and CDR2: LGHDT and YNNKEL (reference sequence). After removal of 3 bases from V and 3 bases from J, the junction contained 10 bases not matched to a gene. CDR3 sequence reads: CASSQRIGTGEDYGYTF. The CDR3 DNA reads as TGTGCCAGCAGCCAGCGTATAGGGACAGGGGAGGACTATGGCTACACCTTC.

This clone was found once. The CDR3: CASRRTGVQETQYF. The DNA of the CDR3 is TGTGCCAGCAGGAGGACAGGCGTACAAGAGACCCAGTACTTC. This rearrangement joins TRBV7-9 to TRBJ2-5, with TRBD1 matching 7 bases. The CDR3 is made up of 14 amino acids. Losses at the gene ends were 6 bases for V and 2 bases for J; bases not matched to a gene: 6. CDR1 SEHNR and CDR2 FQNEAQ come from the germline V gene (reference sequence).

This clone is medium-sized within its sample. Other nucleotide sequences from this sample produce the same CDR3. This chain links TRBV4-1 with TRBJ2-7; the D is unclear. This CDR3 contains 13 residues. From germline, CDR1 is MGHRA and CDR2 YSYEKL. V gave up 1 base and J gave up 4 bases, with 8 bases separating them. CDR3 sequence reads: CASSQVSRYEQYF. For the CDR3, the DNA is TGCGCCAGCAGCCAAGTGAGCAGGTACGAGCAGTACTTC.

The chain carries TRBV5-4 and TRBJ2-2, with TRBD2 matching 8 bases. The CDR3 runs 17 residues. Germline V CDR1 and CDR2: SGHNT, YYREEE (reference sequence). Trimming took 4 bases from V and 7 from J; bases not matched to a gene: 15. The CDR3 protein is CASSRGSGNRLGGELFF. CDR3 in DNA: TGTGCCAGCAGCAGAGGTAGCGGGAACAGATTAGGCGGGGAGCTGTTTTTT.

This chain joins TRBV6-5 and TRBJ1-4; the D gene is possibly TRBD1 (6 bases). V lost 7 bases, J lost 10 bases, and 19 bases lay in between. Germline lookup yields CDR1 MNHEY and CDR2 SVGAGI. This CDR3 contains 14 residues. This CDR3 reads CASTGFAGEGKLFF. CDR3 in DNA: TGTGCCAGCACAGGATTTGCAGGGGAGGGAAAACTGTTTTTT.

The rearrangement uses TRBV28 and TRBJ1-5; 10 bases align to TRBD1. V lost 6 bases, J lost 6 bases, and 8 bases stayed unmatched. The CDR3 length is 15 residues. Germline-derived CDR1 and CDR2 are MDHEN and SYDVKM. The CDR3 nucleotides are TGTGCCAGCAGCTCTGACAGGGGGCGCAGTCAGCCCCAGCATTTT. It translates to CASSSDRGRSQPQHF. Combining the CDR3 with reference TRBV28 and TRBJ1-5 gives the whole variable domain DVKVTQSSRYLVKRTGEKVFLECVQDMDHENMFWYRQDPGLGLRLIYFSYDVKMKEKGDIPEGYSVSREKKERFSLILESASTNQTSMYLCASSSDRGRSQPQHFGDGTRLSIL.

The genes are TRBV3-1 (or the pseudogene TRBV3-2) and TRBJ2-7; TRBD2 matches at 7 bases. The CDR3 totals 16 residues. Germline CDR1 reads LGHDT; CDR2 reads YNNKEL (reference sequence). V shed 3 bases and J 3 bases; nucleotides not matched to a gene: 11. This chain's CDR3 is CASSHEGGRHFYEQYF. The CDR3 nucleotides are TGTGCCAGCAGCCACGAGGGCGGGAGACACTTCTACGAGCAGTACTTC.

The chain joins TRBV5-1 to TRBJ2-1, with a weak D call TRBD2 (5 bases). The CDR3 is 13 residues long. The V and J ends lost 4 bases and 5 bases respectively, with 10 bases between them. Germline lookup yields CDR1 SGHRS and CDR2 YFSETQ. The CDR3 protein is CASSLGVHNEQFF. CDR3 coding DNA: TGCGCCAGCAGCCTGGGAGTTCACAATGAGCAGTTCTTC.

V and J are TRBV10-1 and TRBJ2-3; 13 bases agree with TRBD2. The V gene end was trimmed by 8 bases and the J gene end by 2 bases; junction bases not matched to a gene: 4. The CDR3 is 15 residues long. Looked up from germline, CDR1 is WNHNN and CDR2 is SYGVQD (reference sequence). The CDR3 nucleotides are TGCGCCAGCCGGGGGACTAGCGGGGCCACAGATACGCAGTATTTT. It is translated as CASRGTSGATDTQYF.

The chain links TRBV19 to TRBJ2-3, with a possible D match to TRBD1 (6 bases). The CDR3 length is 16 residues. The germline V gene encodes CDR1 LNHDA and CDR2 SQIVND (reference sequence). Trimming took off 3 bases at V and 3 bases at J, with 16 bases between the two ends. This CDR3 is CASSIGSRGWTDTQYF. The CDR3 DNA reads as TGTGCCAGTAGTATTGGGTCCAGGGGATGGACAGATACGCAGTATTTT.

Relative to its sample, this clone is medium-sized. The chain is built from TRBV28 and TRBJ1-5, with 10 positions matching TRBD1. Germline V gene data show CDR1 as MDHEN and CDR2 as SYDVKM. The CDR3 is 14 residues long. J gave up 8 bases and V 4 bases, and 5 bases lay outside the gene matches. CDR3 bases: TGTGCCAGCAGTTGGGGGACAGGGGAGAAGCCCCAGCATTTT. Translating gives CASSWGTGEKPQHF.

The V gene is TRBV21-1, the J gene TRBJ2-2; the table's TRBD2 call for D was not verified on the DNA. TRBV21-1 is noted as a pseudogene. The CDR3 has 16 amino acids. Here the CDR3 DNA reads TGTGCCAGCAGCAAAGGGTACGGGGGTAACACCGGGGAGCTGTTTTTT. It codes for CASSKGYGGNTGELFF.

The chain employs TRBV3-1 (or the pseudogene TRBV3-2) and TRBJ2-2; perhaps TRBD2 as D (5 bases). Germline CDR1 reads LGHDT; CDR2 reads YNNKEL (reference sequence). V was clipped by 6 bases and J by 9 bases, with 14 bases between them. This CDR3 comprises 13 residues. The CDR3: CASRPTSMRELFF. Written as DNA, the CDR3 is TGTGCCAGCAGACCTACTAGTATGCGGGAGCTGTTTTTT.

V usage is TRBV7-2 and J usage is TRBJ1-5; the D gene is possibly TRBD1 (5 bases). Per the germline V gene, CDR1 is SGHTA and CDR2 is FQGNSA. This CDR3 is 14 amino acids long. Trimming removed 2 bases at V and 4 bases at J, with 9 bases between. CDR3 region: CASSLSPGNQPQHF. CDR3 DNA sequence: TGTGCCAGCAGCTTATCACCAGGGAATCAGCCCCAGCATTTT.

The chain has TRBV18 and TRBJ1-4; 8 positions agree with TRBD1. The trim removed 2 bases at V and 7 bases at J, leaving 3 bases unmatched. CDR3 length: 14 amino acids. Germline assignment: CDR1 KGHSH and CDR2 LQKENI. The CDR3 DNA is TGTGCCAGCTCACCAGGACAGGGAGGTGAAAAACTGTTTTTT. Residues: CASSPGQGGEKLFF.

This clone was seen more than once but under ten times. This chain joins TRBV27 and TRBJ1-2, with D maybe TRBD1 (6 bases). Trimming left V 5 bases short and J 5 bases short, with 9 bases between. CDR1 is MNHEY, CDR2 SMNVEV, per germline (reference sequence). The CDR3 has 12 amino acids. CDR3 in amino acids: CASSPQGYGYTF. CDR3 bases: TGTGCCAGCAGTCCCCAGGGGTATGGCTACACCTTC.

This rearrangement joins TRBV5-1 to TRBJ1-3; perhaps TRBD1 as D (6 bases). The germline CDR1 and CDR2 sequences are SGHRS and YFSETQ. This CDR3 has 16 residues. Between the trimmed V and J ends, which lost 1 base and 2 bases, there was a span of 13 bases. CDR3 protein: CASSLRGQPTGNTIYF. Written as DNA, the CDR3 is TGCGCCAGCAGCTTGCGCGGACAGCCCACTGGAAACACCATATATTTT.

As for this clone: At the DNA level, this CDR3 is encoded by other sequences in the same sample as well. The chain uses TRBV19 and TRBJ1-5; 11 nucleotides agree with TRBD1. CDR3 size: 14 residues. V was pared by 6 bases and J by 4 bases, with 2 bases of the junction left unmatched. In germline, CDR1 is LNHDA, CDR2 SQIVND (reference sequence). DNA for the CDR3: TGTGCCAGTAGCGGGACAGGGGGGAATCAGCCCCAGCATTTT. Translated: CASSGTGGNQPQHF.